The 12 T cell receptor beta chains below all came from one sample that was sequenced in a study of shared clonotypes between healthy human individuals. Sequenced by immunoSEQ multiplex PCR; TCRdb stores in-frame clones only, minus some. The data show about 380,000 clones, roughly 96% seen once. Sample: memory CD8+ T cells sorted from blood. This sample's subset: CD45RO+ cells pooled with CCR7-negative TemRA cells. All receptors derive from a man in his thirties or forties in good health.

The rearrangement links TRBV6-4 to TRBJ2-7; TRBD1 matches 9 bases. This CDR3 spans 14 amino acids. The V gene's germline CDR1 is MRHNA and CDR2 SNTAGT. Losses at the gene ends were 4 bases for V and 3 bases for J; bases not matched to a gene: 4. The CDR3 region has the DNA TGTGCCAGCAGTGCCGGGACAGGGATCTACGAGCAGTACTTC. Amino acids: CASSAGTGIYEQYF.

This clone was seen once. The rearrangement links TRBV2 to TRBJ2-2; no clear D gene. CDR1 is SNHLY and CDR2 is FYNNEI in the germline V gene. The CDR3 has 12 residues. V lost 7 bases and J lost 6, with 9 bases in between. CDR3 in amino acids: CASTTGPGELFF. The CDR3 DNA reads as TGTGCCAGCACTACCGGGCCCGGGGAGCTGTTTTTT.

V and J are TRBV2 and TRBJ2-3, with D unresolved. The germline V gene has CDR1 SNHLY and CDR2 FYNNEI. V lost 6 bases and J lost 6, with 7 bases in between. The CDR3 has 11 amino acids. The CDR3 sequence is CASRPLDTQYF. The CDR3 region has the DNA TGTGCCAGCAGACCGTTGGATACGCAGTATTTT.

This chain connects TRBV5-5 to TRBJ2-7; tentative D call: TRBD2 (5 bases). Trimming removed 0 bases at V and 2 bases at J, with 15 bases between. The CDR3 sequence is 16 residues long. Germline V gene sequence: CDR1 SGHKS, CDR2 YYEKEE (reference sequence). The CDR3 here is CASSLERVITPYEQYF. The CDR3 bases are TGTGCCAGCAGCTTGGAGAGGGTGATAACCCCCTACGAGCAGTACTTC.

The gene calls are TRBV6-5 and TRBJ2-2, with D perhaps TRBD1 or TRBD2 (5 bases each). The CDR3 has 15 residues. Germline CDR1 and CDR2: MNHEY and SVGAGI. V lost 6 bases to trimming and J lost 4 bases, with 15 bases between them. The CDR3 DNA reads TGTGCCAGCAGCCGACTCTTGAGGGGCACCGGGGAGCTGTTTTTT. This encodes CASSRLLRGTGELFF.

The genes are TRBV21-1 and TRBJ2-3; TRBD2 is taken as the D call from the table, unchecked against the DNA. TRBV21-1 is a pseudogene locus. CDR3 size: 14 residues. CDR3 bases: TGTGCCAGCAGCAATTTATTGGGGGGAGATACGCAGTATTTT. It encodes CASSNLLGGDTQYF.

This clone turned up a few times. The gene calls are TRBV7-2 and TRBJ1-1; D remains unclear. This CDR3 contains 14 residues. The V end was cut by 5 bases, the J end by 11 bases, with 21 bases between. Germline loops: CDR1 SGHTA, CDR2 FQGNSA. The CDR3 bases are TGTGCCAGCAGCCCAGATCCGGGCCCCCTGAGGGCTTTCTTT. Amino acid sequence: CASSPDPGPLRAFF.

This chain links TRBV2 with TRBJ1-4; no firm D call. Trimming cost V 7 bases and J 7 bases, with 16 bases left between them. This CDR3 comprises 14 residues. The V gene's germline CDR1 is SNHLY and CDR2 FYNNEI. In DNA, the CDR3 is TGTGCCAGCACGTGGGGAAGAGAGGGTGAAAAACTGTTTTTT. It encodes CASTWGREGEKLFF.

The chain joins TRBV28 to TRBJ2-1; D is possibly TRBD1 (5 bases). CDR3 length: 15 residues. Trimming shortened V by 6 bases and J by 3 bases, and 15 bases separated the two germline ends. CDR1 and CDR2 from the germline V gene are MDHEN and SYDVKM. CDR3 in DNA: TGTGCCAGCAGGGCTCAGGGTAATTTCTACAATGAGCAGTTCTTC. Amino acid sequence: CASRAQGNFYNEQFF.

This chain uses TRBV7-9 with TRBJ2-1; the match to TRBD2 covers 11 bases. Germline lookup yields CDR1 SEHNR and CDR2 FQNEAQ (reference sequence). Trimming took 4 bases from V and 0 from J; bases not matched to a gene: 11. The CDR3 extends over 19 amino acids. In DNA, the CDR3 is TGTGCCAGCAGCTGGCCGAATAGCGGGAGGGAAAGCTCCTACAATGAGCAGTTCTTC. This codes for CASSWPNSGRESSYNEQFF.

This rearrangement joins TRBV28 to TRBJ1-1; 7 bases are a match to TRBD1. V shed 6 bases, J shed 4 bases, and the junction held 8 bases outside the gene matches. This CDR3 spans 14 amino acids. CDR1 is MDHEN, CDR2 SYDVKM, per germline. The CDR3 DNA reads as TGTGCCAGCAGAATGACAGGGTGGGGCACTGAAGCTTTCTTT. This encodes CASRMTGWGTEAFF.

The chain uses TRBV15 and TRBJ2-5, with TRBD2 matching 12 bases. CDR1 and CDR2 from the germline V gene are LNHNV and YYDKDF (reference sequence). CDR3 length: 18 residues. J was trimmed by 5 bases and V by 4 bases; bases with no gene match: 14. CDR3 DNA sequence: TGTGCCACCAGCAAAGATACTAGCGGGAGGCGACCCTGGGAGACCCAGTACTTC. It yields the protein CATSKDTSGRRPWETQYF. Full variable domain (missing parts from reference TRBV15 and TRBJ2-5): DAMVIQNPRYQVTQFGKPVTLSCSQTLNHNVMYWYQQKSSQAPKLLFHYYDKDFNNEADTPDNFQSRRPNTSFCFLDIRSPGLGDTAMYLCATSKDTSGRRPWETQYFGPGTRLLVL.